This paragraph reports one T cell receptor beta chain. The antigen is undetermined. The data are from a study of T cell responses to AZD1222 COVID-19 vaccine. Overall study results and limits: The reported proportion of spike-specific TCRs targeting unmutated variant regions was nearly half. Spike-specific TCRs gained breadth and depth after people received two AZD1222 doses. The study found vaccine-associated CD4 TCRs spanning spike, dominant at 160-218 and 743-854.

V trimming: 6 bases; J trimming: 4 bases; junction bases outside the gene matches: 5. Germline loops: CDR1 MDHEN, CDR2 SYDVKM. This CDR3 is 14 amino acids long. Researchers grouped second doses given at about 4 or about 12 weeks into one pool. Profiled with immunoSEQ multiplex PCR; TCRdb holds only in-frame clones, not every one. The sample yields 75,000 to 95,000 clones, about nine tenths seen once. The TCR comes from an adult who received the AZD1222 COVID-19 vaccine. The gene calls are TRBV28 and TRBJ2-3; TRBD2 matches 9 bases. The sample in question was peripheral blood, obtained 28 days after the second AZD1222 dose. Here the CDR3 DNA reads TGTGCCAGCAGGGATAGCGGGGGCGCAGATACGCAGTATTTT. Translating gives CASRDSGGADTQYF.